Below, 15 T cell receptor beta chains from the same sample are listed, as sequenced in a study of Ad26.COV2.S vaccination and SARS-CoV-2 variants. Treatment: some 20 received Ad26.COV2.S at low or high dose, single or two shots; a few received placebo; per-sample allocation not given. Specimens were obtained on day 63 following the first vaccine or placebo injection. Sequencing was performed with immunoSEQ multiplex PCR; in TCRdb, only in-frame clones are kept and a portion is missing. The sample holds some 250,000 clones, over 75% seen once. Source: peripheral blood, taken in a trial of Ad26.COV2.S vaccine versus placebo. Source of these receptors: a person between 18 and 65 years old who received the Ad26.COV2.S COVID-19 vaccine or a placebo.

V and J are TRBV19 and TRBJ1-2, with D maybe TRBD1 (5 bases). The CDR3 loop spans 13 amino acids. Per germline, CDR1 LNHDA and CDR2 SQIVND (reference sequence). Trimming removed 3 bases from V and 3 bases from J, with 8 bases in between. The CDR3 DNA follows: TGTGCCAGTAGTATCGGACATTACTATGGCTACACCTTC. Protein: CASSIGHYYGYTF.

This rearrangement joins TRBV5-1 to TRBJ2-3, with 11 bases matching TRBD2. The CDR3 contains 16 residues. J lost 5 bases, V lost 5 bases, and 10 bases had no gene match. Germline-derived CDR1 and CDR2 are SGHRS and YFSETQ. Here the CDR3 reads CASRKTSGVRGDTQYF. The CDR3 nucleotides are TGCGCCAGCAGGAAGACTAGCGGGGTTCGGGGAGATACGCAGTATTTT.

The chain recombines TRBV18 with TRBJ1-4; 8 bases are a match to TRBD1. The CDR3 is made up of 15 amino acids. Germline assignment: CDR1 KGHSH and CDR2 LQKENI. Trimming took 3 bases from V and 3 from J; bases not matched to a gene: 3. The CDR3 coding sequence is TGTGCCAGCTCACCGCAGGGGGCGCCTAATGAAAAACTGTTTTTT. Protein product: CASSPQGAPNEKLFF.

The genes are TRBV9 and TRBJ2-7; the match to TRBD1 covers 8 bases. In germline, CDR1 is SGDLS, CDR2 YYNGEE. The CDR3 is 14 residues long. The trim removed 4 bases at V and 2 bases at J, leaving 5 bases unmatched. The CDR3 DNA reads TGTGCCAGCAGCTCAACGGACAGGGCCTACGAGCAGTACTTC. This codes for CASSSTDRAYEQYF.

The rearrangement uses TRBV28 and TRBJ2-7, with no clear D. Germline values: CDR1 MDHEN, CDR2 SYDVKM. Trimming removed 2 bases from V and 6 bases from J, with 14 bases in between. The CDR3 contains 14 residues. The CDR3 reads CASSLLGQSGEQYF. As DNA, the CDR3 is TGTGCCAGCAGTTTACTGGGCCAATCGGGCGAGCAGTACTTC.

This clone is a singleton in its sample. The rearrangement links TRBV28 to TRBJ1-5, with 8 bases that match TRBD1. The CDR3 consists of 15 residues. CDR1 and CDR2 (germline): MDHEN, SYDVKM. V lost 2 bases and J lost 4; bases outside the gene matches: 4. The CDR3 region is CASSLIGTGNQPQHF. The CDR3 DNA reads TGTGCCAGCAGTTTAATAGGGACAGGAAATCAGCCCCAGCATTTT.

The genes are TRBV7-9 and TRBJ1-1, with D perhaps matching TRBD1 (5 bases). The CDR3 has 15 amino acids. In germline, CDR1 is SEHNR, CDR2 FQNEAQ (reference sequence). The germline V and J ends were trimmed by 3 bases and 1 base, with 12 bases remaining between them. The CDR3 reads CASSFEGAGNTEAFF. As DNA, the CDR3 is TGTGCCAGCAGCTTCGAAGGGGCCGGGAACACTGAAGCTTTCTTT.

The rearrangement links TRBV7-9 to TRBJ2-2; the match to TRBD2 covers 9 bases. The CDR3 is 17 amino acids. The germline V gene encodes CDR1 SEHNR and CDR2 FQNEAQ (reference sequence). V lost 1 base to trimming and J lost 3 bases; unmatched junction nucleotides: 6. The CDR3 DNA reads as TGTGCCAGCAGCTTAGAAGGGGGACTAGCAGACACCGGGGAGCTGTTTTTT. This codes for CASSLEGGLADTGELFF.

This chain connects TRBV27 to TRBJ1-2; possibly TRBD1 for D (6 bases). V lost 6 bases and J 5 bases, leaving 16 bases between the germline ends. Germline CDR1 is MNHEY and CDR2 is SMNVEV (reference sequence). The CDR3 has 14 amino acids. The CDR3 spells CASSPRTEQYGYTF. The CDR3 bases are TGTGCCAGCAGCCCTCGGACAGAACAATATGGCTACACCTTC.

CDR3 in amino acids: CASSPPGQGNEKLFF. CDR3 in DNA: TGTGCCAGCAGCCCTCCCGGACAGGGGAATGAAAAACTGTTTTTT. The chain carries TRBV28 and TRBJ1-4; 9 bases are a match to TRBD1. The CDR3 has 15 amino acids. Germline values: CDR1 MDHEN, CDR2 SYDVKM. V shed 6 bases, J shed 5 bases, and the junction held 7 bases outside the gene matches. Using reference TRBV28 and TRBJ1-4 for the parts outside the CDR3, the full variable domain is DVKVTQSSRYLVKRTGEKVFLECVQDMDHENMFWYRQDPGLGLRLIYFSYDVKMKEKGDIPEGYSVSREKKERFSLILESASTNQTSMYLCASSPPGQGNEKLFFGSGTQLSVL.

This rearrangement joins TRBV6-5 to TRBJ1-6, with D maybe TRBD1 (5 bases). V dropped 0 bases and J dropped 7 bases, with 10 bases sitting between them. Germline V gene lookup returns CDR1 MNHEY and CDR2 SVGAGI. The CDR3 contains 15 residues. The CDR3 protein is CASSYSGGGNSPLHF. In DNA form, the CDR3 reads TGTGCCAGCAGTTACTCGGGGGGAGGGAATTCACCCCTCCACTTT.

This clone was found a few times. The V call is TRBV12-3 or TRBV12-4, the J call TRBJ2-7; tentative D call: TRBD1 (5 bases). The CDR3 extends over 13 amino acids. The V end lost 0 bases, the J end lost 7 bases, and 10 bases lay between the germline ends. CDR3 sequence (DNA): TGTGCCAGCAGTTTAGCGGCAGGGCAGGAGCAGTACTTC. It translates to CASSLAAGQEQYF.

This chain connects TRBV20-1 to TRBJ2-2; D uncertain. Per germline, CDR1 DFQATT and CDR2 SNEGSKA (reference sequence). V was shortened by 6 bases and J by 0 bases, with 2 bases between the two germline ends. The CDR3 loop spans 11 amino acids. Written as DNA, the CDR3 is TGCAGTGCAACGAACACCGGGGAGCTGTTTTTT. Protein sequence: CSATNTGELFF.

The chain has TRBV19 and TRBJ2-7; D tentatively fits TRBD1 or TRBD2 (5 bases each). V gave up 9 bases and J gave up 6 bases, with 18 bases separating them. Germline CDR1 reads LNHDA; CDR2 reads SQIVND (reference sequence). The CDR3 is 13 residues long. CDR3 loop: CASARGGRSEQYF. The CDR3 DNA sequence: TGTGCCAGCGCTCGTGGGGGACGGTCCGAGCAGTACTTC.

The rearrangement joins TRBV6-2 or TRBV6-3 to TRBJ2-7, with D possibly being TRBD1 (6 bases). V was pared by 0 bases and J by 2 bases, with 14 bases between. The CDR3 has 16 residues. The germline V gene has CDR1 MNHEY and CDR2 SVGEGT. CDR3 loop: CASSYSPGHPTYEQYF. CDR3 DNA sequence: TGTGCCAGCAGTTACTCACCGGGACACCCCACCTACGAGCAGTACTTC.